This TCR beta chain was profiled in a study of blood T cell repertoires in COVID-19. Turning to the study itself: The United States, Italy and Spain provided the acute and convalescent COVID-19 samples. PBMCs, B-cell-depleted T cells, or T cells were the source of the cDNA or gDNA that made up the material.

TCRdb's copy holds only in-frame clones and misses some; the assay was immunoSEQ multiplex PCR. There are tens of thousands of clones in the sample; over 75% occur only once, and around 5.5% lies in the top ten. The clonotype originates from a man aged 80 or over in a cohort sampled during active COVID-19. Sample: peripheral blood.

CDR3 amino acids: CASTWGADPNQPQHF. CDR3 DNA sequence: TGTGCCAGTACCTGGGGAGCCGACCCCAATCAGCCCCAGCATTTT. The chain combines TRBV19 with TRBJ1-5; no clear D. V lost 7 bases to trimming and J lost 3 bases, with 16 bases between them. The CDR3 has 15 amino acids. Per the germline V gene, CDR1 is LNHDA and CDR2 is SQIVND (reference sequence).